These T cell receptor beta chains were read from a single sample in a study of regulatory T cells in long-lasting Graves disease. TCRdb reanalysed the multiplex PCR reads using MiXCR and keeps one entry per CDR3 protein. The sample shows 410,000 or so distinct CDR3 sequences, 14% to 15% of them seen only once. These sequences were also reported in another study, on T cells in Graves' hyperthyroidism and ophthalmopathy.

Sequencing used peripheral blood mononuclear cells (PBMCs), obtained at new diagnosis, from a patient treated with antithyroid drugs. Every receptor here comes from a woman aged 25 to 39 with Graves disease. Each CDR3 is given with its conserved first and last residue. D genes are given only for firm matches. The listing skips clone size in some rows; elsewhere it reads once, few, many or a size class.

CDR3 protein | CDR3 DNA | clone size | J gene | D gene | V gene
CSATRQETNYGYTF | TGCAGTGCTACCCGACAGGAAACTAACTATGGCTACACCTTC | many | TRBJ1-2 | . | TRBV20-1
CASSTEGPGVFSSYNSPLHF | TGTGCCAGCAGTACAGAGGGACCCGGGGTGTTTAGCTCCTATAATTCACCCCTCCACTTT | . | TRBJ1-6 | . | TRBV2
CASRPDLGYSNQPQHF | TGTGCCAGCAGACCCGACCTGGGTTATAGCAATCAGCCCCAGCATTTT | many | TRBJ1-5 | . | TRBV2
CSARIGNTIYF | TGCAGTGCCAGAATTGGAAACACCATATATTTT | many | TRBJ1-3 | . | TRBV20-1
CASSEARSSYNSPLHF | TGTGCCAGCAGTGAAGCAAGGAGCTCCTATAATTCACCCCTCCACTTT | many | TRBJ1-6 | . | TRBV2
CASSEAPMTSDYTDTQYF | TGTGCCAGCAGTGAAGCTCCAATGACTAGCGACTACACAGATACGCAGTATTTT | few | TRBJ2-3 | TRBD2 | TRBV6-1
CASSLPASGETQYF | TGTGCCAGCAGTCTACCAGCGTCGGGAGAGACCCAGTACTTC | . | TRBJ2-5 | . | TRBV6-1
CASSLVSLQETQYF | TGTGCCAGCAGCTTAGTTAGCCTCCAAGAGACCCAGTACTTC | many | TRBJ2-5 | . | TRBV7-9
CASHPATGSYNEQFF | TGTGCCAGCCACCCGGCCACGGGCTCCTACAATGAGCAGTTCTTC | few | TRBJ2-1 | . | TRBV18
CASSLMVGDEQFF | TGTGCCAGCAGCTTGATGGTGGGGGATGAGCAGTTCTTC | many | TRBJ2-1 | . | TRBV28
CASSALADLTGELFF | TGTGCCAGCAGCGCGCTAGCGGACCTCACCGGGGAGCTGTTTTTT | many | TRBJ2-2 | TRBD2 | TRBV9
CAGAGGGYGYTF | TGTGCCGGAGCCGGGGGCGGGTATGGCTACACCTTC | . | TRBJ1-2 | . | TRBV6-1
CASSGRDRNEKLFF | TGTGCCAGCAGCGGCCGGGACAGAAATGAAAAACTGTTTTTT | few | TRBJ1-4 | TRBD1 | TRBV12-3/TRBV12-4
CATSDGWQEKLFF | TGTGCCACCAGTGACGGTTGGCAAGAAAAACTGTTTTTT | . | TRBJ1-4 | . | TRBV24-1
CASSLRLASRYNEQFF | TGTGCCAGCAGCTTAAGACTAGCGTCTCGATACAATGAGCAGTTCTTC | many | TRBJ2-1 | TRBD2 | TRBV7-3
CASSYGERGSASNEQFF | TGTGCCAGCAGTTACGGGGAACGCGGGAGCGCCAGCAATGAGCAGTTCTTC | . | TRBJ2-1 | TRBD2 | TRBV6-5
CASSLEASGDNEQFF | TGTGCCAGCAGCTTAGAGGCTAGCGGGGACAATGAGCAGTTCTTC | . | TRBJ2-1 | TRBD2 | TRBV7-6
CASSITSAYNEQFF | TGTGCCAGCAGCATTACTAGCGCTTACAATGAGCAGTTCTTC | many | TRBJ2-1 | TRBD2 | TRBV7-2
CASSQGLTLGVGHYNEQFF | TGTGCCAGCAGCCAAGGTCTTACTTTGGGGGTCGGACACTACAATGAGCAGTTCTTC | many | TRBJ2-1 | . | TRBV3-1
CASSSGAGYEQYF | TGTGCCAGCAGCTCAGGGGCAGGATACGAGCAGTACTTC | . | TRBJ2-7 | . | TRBV5-6
CSASKRDFYEQYF | TGCAGTGCTAGTAAAAGGGATTTCTACGAGCAGTACTTC | few | TRBJ2-7 | . | TRBV20-1
CAISDPDTGELFF | TGTGCCATCAGTGATCCCGACACCGGGGAGCTGTTTTTT | few | TRBJ2-2 | . | TRBV10-3
CASSISGLAGGTDTQYF | TGTGCCAGTAGTATATCCGGACTAGCGGGAGGAACAGATACGCAGTATTTT | few | TRBJ2-3 | TRBD2 | TRBV19
CATSDVNTGELFF | TGTGCCACCAGTGACGTTAACACCGGGGAGCTGTTTTTT | many | TRBJ2-2 | . | TRBV24-1
CSAEALSGLGEQYF | TGCAGTGCCGAGGCCCTCAGCGGGTTAGGTGAGCAGTACTTC | . | TRBJ2-7 | . | TRBV20-1
CASSHSGLKNSPLHF | TGTGCCAGCAGCCATTCGGGACTCAAGAATTCACCCCTCCACTTT | few | TRBJ1-6 | . | TRBV27
CASSLERASNQPQHF | TGTGCCAGCAGCTTAGAGAGAGCTAGCAATCAGCCCCAGCATTTT | many | TRBJ1-5 | . | TRBV7-2
CASSWTGAPGELFF | TGCGCCAGCAGCTGGACAGGGGCGCCCGGGGAGCTGTTTTTT | few | TRBJ2-2 | TRBD1 | TRBV5-1
CATSRDGDEKLFF | TGTGCCACCAGCAGAGATGGGGATGAAAAACTGTTTTTT | many | TRBJ1-4 | . | TRBV15
CASSSRLIHEQFF | TGTGCCAGTAGTTCCCGACTAATCCATGAGCAGTTCTTC | few | TRBJ2-1 | . | TRBV19
CASIPTSGRAMGDTQYF | TGTGCCAGCATCCCGACTAGCGGGAGGGCCATGGGAGATACGCAGTATTTT | few | TRBJ2-3 | TRBD2 | TRBV12-3/TRBV12-4
CSAVHGRELFF | TGCAGTGCTGTTCATGGCCGGGAACTGTTTTTT | . | TRBJ1-4 | . | TRBV20-1
CSATGQDTIYEQYF | TGCAGTGCTACGGGACAGGACACAATCTACGAGCAGTACTTC | many | TRBJ2-7 | TRBD1 | TRBV20-1
CSAKAGADYEQFF | TGCAGTGCCAAAGCGGGAGCTGATTATGAGCAGTTCTTC | few | TRBJ2-1 | TRBD2 | TRBV20-1
CASRDGTGQETQYF | TGTGCCAGCAGGGATGGGACGGGACAAGAGACCCAGTACTTC | many | TRBJ2-5 | . | TRBV7-9
CASSPGTGVFGTEAFF | TGTGCCAGCAGTCCCGGGACAGGGGTATTTGGCACTGAAGCTTTCTTT | many | TRBJ1-1 | TRBD1 | TRBV3-1
CASSSQGDEKLFF | TGTGCCAGCAGTTCGCAGGGGGATGAAAAACTGTTTTTT | . | TRBJ1-4 | TRBD1 | TRBV27
CASRYSDEQGEQYF | TGTGCCAGCAGGTACTCGGATGAGCAGGGCGAGCAGTACTTC | . | TRBJ2-7 | . | TRBV4-2
CASSPEGSNGYTF | TGTGCCAGTAGTCCCGAAGGGTCGAATGGCTACACCTTC | few | TRBJ1-2 | . | TRBV19
CASSLVGASGYEQYF | TGTGCCAGCAGCTTAGTTGGGGCTAGCGGCTACGAGCAGTACTTC | many | TRBJ2-7 | TRBD2 | TRBV7-3
CASSFWAGSETQYF | TGTGCCAGCAGTTTTTGGGCGGGGTCAGAGACCCAGTACTTC | once | TRBJ2-5 | . | TRBV12-3/TRBV12-4
CATSDPGQKQYF | TGTGCCACCAGTGATCCTGGACAAAAGCAGTACTTC | many | TRBJ2-7 | . | TRBV24-1
CASSQGGTSSSGELFF | TGTGCCAGCAGCCAAGGGGGGACTAGTAGTTCCGGGGAGCTGTTTTTT | . | TRBJ2-2 | TRBD2 | TRBV3-1
CASSLSDSNQPQHF | TGTGCCAGCAGCTTGTCAGATAGCAATCAGCCCCAGCATTTT | many | TRBJ1-5 | . | TRBV28